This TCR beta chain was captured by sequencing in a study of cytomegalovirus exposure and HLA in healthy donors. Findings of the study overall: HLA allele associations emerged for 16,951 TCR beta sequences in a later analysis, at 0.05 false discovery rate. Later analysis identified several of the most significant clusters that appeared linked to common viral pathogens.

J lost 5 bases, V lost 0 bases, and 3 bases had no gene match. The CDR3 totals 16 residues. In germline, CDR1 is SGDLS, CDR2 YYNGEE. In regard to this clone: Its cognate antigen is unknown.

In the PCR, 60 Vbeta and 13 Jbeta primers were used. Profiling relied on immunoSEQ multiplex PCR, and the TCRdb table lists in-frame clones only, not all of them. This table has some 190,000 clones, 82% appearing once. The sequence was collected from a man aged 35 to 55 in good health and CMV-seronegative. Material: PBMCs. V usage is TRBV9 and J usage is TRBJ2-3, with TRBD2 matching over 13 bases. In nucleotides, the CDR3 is TGTGCCAGCAGCGTAGGACTAGCGGGAGGTTTAGATACGCAGTATTTT. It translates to CASSVGLAGGLDTQYF.